These T cell receptor beta chains were read from a single sample in a study of blood T cell repertoires in COVID-19. The assay was immunoSEQ multiplex PCR, and TCRdb's table has in-frame clones only and misses some. This table has about 240,000 clones, roughly 88% appearing once. Sequencing used peripheral blood. These receptors were taken from a man older than 75 with acute or convalescent COVID-19. Both conserved end residues are part of each CDR3. D genes are given only for firm matches. Clone sizes are given selectively: once, few, many, or a class where the clone is expanded.

CDR3	DNA	D	V	J	size
CASLRDSRAGELFF	TGTGCCAGTTTAAGGGACTCCCGGGCCGGGGAGCTGTTTTTT	.	TRBV28	TRBJ2-2	.
CASSFPSPAGSYEQYF	TGTGCCAGCAGTTTCCCTTCCCCCGCAGGCTCCTACGAGCAGTACTTC	.	TRBV28	TRBJ2-7	.
CSVVVYSYEQYF	TGCAGCGTTGTCGTCTACTCCTACGAGCAGTACTTC	.	TRBV29-1	TRBJ2-7	.
CASSRIQGPNEKLFF	TGCGCCAGCAGCCGCATACAGGGGCCTAATGAAAAACTGTTTTTT	TRBD1	TRBV4-3	TRBJ1-4	.
CASRGQGPNTGELFF	TGTGCCAGCAGGGGACAGGGGCCGAACACCGGGGAGCTGTTTTTT	TRBD1	TRBV6-5	TRBJ2-2	.
CAIDTGTTTSGANVLTF	TGTGCCATCGACACCGGGACAACCACCTCTGGGGCCAACGTCCTGACTTTC	.	TRBV28	TRBJ2-6	.
CASSWGDRSSYEQYF	TGCGCCAGCAGCTGGGGCGACAGAAGCTCCTACGAGCAGTACTTC	.	TRBV5-1	TRBJ2-7	.
CASSLEGFGEDGYTF	TGCGCCAGCAGCTTGGAGGGATTCGGGGAGGATGGCTACACCTTC	.	TRBV5-1	TRBJ1-2	.
CASQRDRQETQYF	TGTGCCAGCCAGAGGGACAGACAAGAGACCCAGTACTTC	TRBD1	TRBV18	TRBJ2-5	medium-sized
CASSNPSGTGEQYF	TGTGCCAGCAGTAACCCTAGCGGCACGGGGGAGCAGTACTTC	TRBD2	TRBV28	TRBJ2-7	.
CASRPTGAGPGYGYTF	TGTGCCAGTAGACCGACAGGGGCCGGTCCTGGCTATGGCTACACCTTC	TRBD1	TRBV19	TRBJ1-2	once
CASSATENTGELFF	TGCGCCAGCAGCGCGACAGAGAACACCGGGGAGCTGTTTTTT	.	TRBV4-1	TRBJ2-2	.
CASSARTGGRETQYF	TGTGCCAGCAGTGCCCGGACAGGGGGCCGAGAGACCCAGTACTTC	TRBD1	TRBV2	TRBJ2-5	.
CASRRGTGAYEQYF	TGTGCCAGCCGGCGGGGGACAGGGGCCTACGAGCAGTACTTC	TRBD1	TRBV13	TRBJ2-7	.
CASSTQGGGYGYTF	TGTGCCAGCAGCACCCAGGGGGGTGGCTATGGCTACACCTTC	TRBD1	TRBV5-6	TRBJ1-2	.
CASSDGGGDTQYF	TGTGCCAGCAGTGACGGAGGAGGCGATACGCAGTATTTT	.	TRBV6-1	TRBJ2-3	once
CASSIGGTGNEKLFF	TGTGCCAGTAGTATCGGCGGGACAGGGAATGAAAAACTGTTTTTT	TRBD1	TRBV19	TRBJ1-4	.
CATQGATNEKLFF	TGTGCCACCCAGGGGGCAACTAATGAAAAACTGTTTTTT	TRBD1	TRBV6-5	TRBJ1-4	.
CASSYITGIGYTF	TGTGCCAGCAGTTACATTACAGGGATTGGCTACACCTTC	.	TRBV6-5	TRBJ1-2	.
CAISETAGGPQETQYF	TGTGCCATCAGTGAGACGGCGGGCGGCCCCCAAGAGACCCAGTACTTC	.	TRBV10-3	TRBJ2-5	.
CASSYDGMGAGKLFF	TGTGCCAGCAGTTACGACGGAATGGGGGCGGGAAAACTGTTTTTT	.	TRBV7-2	TRBJ1-4	.
CASSAMRSGDNQPQHF	TGTGCCAGCAGTGCCATGAGGAGCGGAGACAATCAGCCCCAGCATTTT	.	TRBV27	TRBJ1-5	.
CASSFQTALNEKLFF	TGTGCCAGCAGCTTCCAGACAGCCCTAAATGAAAAACTGTTTTTT	.	TRBV7-2	TRBJ1-4	few
CASSLGQYPNSPLHF	TGTGCCAGCAGCCTAGGACAGTATCCGAATTCACCCCTCCACTTT	.	TRBV28	TRBJ1-6	.
CATRDRGNTQPQHF	TGTGCCACCCGCGACAGGGGAAACACCCAGCCCCAGCATTTT	TRBD1	TRBV24-1	TRBJ1-5	.
CASSSSTGYEQYF	TGTGCCAGCAGCTCGTCGACAGGCTACGAGCAGTACTTC	.	TRBV7-2	TRBJ2-7	.